Presented here are 10 T cell receptor beta chains from one specimen sequenced in a study of OX40 agonist ivuxolimab in advanced cancers. Some clones are missing from TCRdb's copy, which holds only in-frame ones; the method was immunoSEQ multiplex PCR. Here the sample spans under 75,000 clones, approximately 90% being singletons. The specimen was CD4+ or CD8+ T cells sorted from blood, collected in a trial of the OX40 agonist ivuxolimab. All receptors derive from an adult with an advanced solid tumor such as melanoma, head and neck, liver or kidney cancer.

This chain joins TRBV7-9 and TRBJ2-5; 10 bases agree with TRBD1. This CDR3 region has 16 residues. Germline CDR1 SEHNR, CDR2 FQNEAQ (reference sequence). Losses at the gene ends were 2 bases for V and 3 bases for J; bases not matched to a gene: 6. The chain's CDR3 is CASSLPGTGEEETQYF. The CDR3 region has the DNA TGTGCCAGCAGCTTACCCGGGACAGGGGAGGAAGAGACCCAGTACTTC.

The chain carries TRBV7-6 and TRBJ2-7; 10 nucleotides align to TRBD2. Germline assignment: CDR1 SGHVS and CDR2 FNYEAQ. V lost 1 base to trimming and J lost 4 bases; unmatched junction nucleotides: 4. The CDR3 consists of 15 residues. The CDR3: CASSLGLAGDYEQYF. CDR3 in DNA: TGTGCCAGCAGCTTAGGGCTAGCGGGGGATTACGAGCAGTACTTC.

The V and J genes are TRBV5-6 and TRBJ2-4; D is possibly TRBD1 (6 bases). The germline gives CDR1 SGHDT, CDR2 YYEEEE. The CDR3 consists of 16 residues. The V end lost 2 bases, the J end lost 0 bases, and 12 bases lay between the germline ends. The CDR3 bases are TGTGCCAGCAGCTTCAGGGGACCCCCAGCCAAAAACATTCAGTACTTC. Translating it yields CASSFRGPPAKNIQYF.

The J gene is TRBJ1-3, the V gene TRBV13; TRBD1 agrees at 7 bases. The CDR3 totals 16 residues. Germline CDR1 and CDR2: PRHDT and FYEKMQ (reference sequence). With 2 bases clipped from V and 0 bases from J, the junction kept 4 bases outside the gene matches. The CDR3 DNA follows: TGTGCCAGCAGCTTATGGGACAGTGCCTCTGGAAACACCATATATTTT. Translating it yields CASSLWDSASGNTIYF.

For this clone: The germline gene is not matched at one end of the junction; a read error may be the cause. The rearrangement uses TRBV10-3 and TRBJ1-1; 8 bases are shared with TRBD1. This CDR3 is built from 15 residues. Looked up from germline, CDR1 is ENHRY and CDR2 is SYGVKD. CDR3 bases: TGTGCCATCAGCCCGACGACAGGGGCAAACAGTGAAGCTTTCTTT. The encoded protein is CAISPTTGANSEAFF.

V is TRBV6-5 and J is TRBJ2-5; 8 bases fit TRBD1. The junction had 4 bases not matched to a gene; V was cut back by 2 bases and J by 5 bases. Germline V gives CDR1 MNHEY, CDR2 SVGAGI. The CDR3 runs 14 residues. CDR3: CASSYGTGGETQYF. For the CDR3, the DNA is TGTGCCAGCAGTTACGGTACAGGGGGGGAGACCCAGTACTTC.

Only one count was recorded for this clone. The chain joins TRBV27 to TRBJ1-2, with D possibly TRBD1 on 6 matching bases. Germline loops: CDR1 MNHEY, CDR2 SMNVEV (reference sequence). Between the trimmed V and J ends, which lost 2 bases and 8 bases, there was a span of 15 bases. The CDR3 is 14 amino acids. This chain's CDR3 is CASSLGQGLGGYTF. The CDR3 bases are TGTGCCAGCAGTTTAGGCCAGGGGCTTGGGGGCTACACCTTC.

The genes are TRBV7-8 and TRBJ2-7; maybe TRBD2 (5 bases). Trimming pared 3 bases from V and 3 bases from J, leaving 21 bases between. There are 17 residues in the CDR3. From germline, CDR1 is SGHVS and CDR2 FQNEAQ. The CDR3 bases are TGTGCCAGCAGCTTCTCTCGACTAACAGACCCGGACTACGAGCAGTACTTC. It is translated as CASSFSRLTDPDYEQYF. The full variable domain, in which reference TRBV7-8 and TRBJ2-7 provide the parts outside the CDR3, is GAGVSQSPRYKVAKRGQDVALRCDPISGHVSLFWYQQALGQGPEFLTYFQNEAQLDKSGLPSDRFFAERPEGSVSTLKIQRTQQEDSAVYLCASSFSRLTDPDYEQYFGPGTRLTVT.

The chain has TRBV5-6 and TRBJ2-1, with D unclear. V lost 0 bases, J lost 2 bases, and 9 bases lay in between. CDR1 and CDR2 (germline): SGHDT, YYEEEE. CDR3 length: 15 amino acids. As DNA, the CDR3 is TGTGCCAGCAGCTTGGCCCGTGGTGCCTACAATGAGCAGTTCTTC. This encodes CASSLARGAYNEQFF. Full variable domain (missing parts from reference TRBV5-6 and TRBJ2-1): DAGVTQSPTHLIKTRGQQVTLRCSPKSGHDTVSWYQQALGQGPQFIFQYYEEEERQRGNFPDRFSGHQFPNYSSELNVNALLLGDSALYLCASSLARGAYNEQFFGPGTRLTVL.

The V call is TRBV6-1, the J call TRBJ1-5, with D possibly being TRBD1 (6 bases). The V gene lost 5 bases and the J gene lost 3 bases, with 11 bases spanning the gap. The V gene's germline CDR1 is MNHNS and CDR2 SASEGT. The CDR3 spans 14 residues. This CDR3 reads CASSRTENNQPQHF. The CDR3 region has the DNA TGTGCCAGCAGTAGGACAGAGAACAATCAGCCCCAGCATTTT.